The 31 T cell receptor beta chains given below trace back to one sample, sequenced in a study of vaccination and CD4 T cells after COVID-19. Documented treatment: roughly 10-day PBMC culture with coronavirus spike peptide pools or control peptides (ViraFEST assay). Antigen specificity for these receptors is unknown. Once obtained from cultured CD4+ T cells, the DNA was sequenced using the Oncomine TCR Beta short-read assay. TCRdb passed the PCR reads through MiXCR, listing each CDR3 protein once. The sample shows more than 9,000 distinct CDR3 sequences, 31% of them seen only once. What was sequenced was CD4+ T cells from blood, cultured in vitro. These receptors were obtained from a human donor who had recovered from COVID-19.

This chain links TRBV7-8 with TRBJ2-7, with D perhaps given as TRBD1 or TRBD2 (5 bases each). The V gene lost 6 bases and the J gene lost 1 base, with 16 bases spanning the gap. CDR1 and CDR2 (germline): SGHVS, FQNEAQ. The CDR3 has 15 amino acids. CDR3 sequence: CASSLYLGTSYEQYF. DNA of the CDR3: TGTGCCAGCAGTCTCTACTTGGGGACGTCCTACGAGCAGTACTTC.

This clonotype came up a few times. CDR3 region: CASRRRDQETQYF. The CDR3 DNA sequence: TGTGCCAGCAGACGGCGGGACCAAGAGACCCAGTACTTC. The chain employs TRBV7-9 and TRBJ2-5; D is perhaps TRBD2 (5 bases). V shed 6 bases and J shed 0 bases, with 8 bases lying between them. The CDR3 is 13 amino acids. Germline assignment: CDR1 SEHNR and CDR2 FQNEAQ (reference sequence).

This clonotype was detected only a few times. The chain joins TRBV25-1 to TRBJ1-1; TRBD1 matches at 11 bases. Germline CDR1 is MGHDK and CDR2 is SYGVNS. The CDR3 contains 15 residues. Losses at the gene ends were 2 bases for V and 1 base for J; bases not matched to a gene: 0. CDR3 amino acids: CASSEGTGGNTEAFF. The DNA of the CDR3 is TGTGCCAGCAGTGAAGGGACAGGGGGGAACACTGAAGCTTTCTTT.

The CDR3 nucleotides read TGTGCCAGCAGCTTAGGGGGGGGGTATGAGCAGTTCTTC. It translates to CASSLGGGYEQFF. This rearrangement joins TRBV7-2 to TRBJ2-1, with 7 positions matching TRBD2. Per germline, CDR1 SGHTA and CDR2 FQGNSA. With V trimmed by 1 base and J by 8 bases, 2 bases remained unmatched. There are 13 residues in the CDR3.

The chain has TRBV7-9 and TRBJ1-2, with TRBD1 identical over 7 bases. The CDR3 has 14 amino acids. Germline V CDR1 and CDR2: SEHNR, FQNEAQ (reference sequence). Trimming at V came to 1 base and at J to 7 bases, leaving 6 bases not matched to a gene. CDR3: CASSLEQGRAGYTF. The CDR3 DNA sequence: TGTGCCAGCAGCTTAGAACAGGGGAGGGCTGGCTACACCTTC.

The rearrangement joins TRBV7-2 to TRBJ1-5; possible D gene TRBD1, 5 bases. Trimming took 4 bases from V and 7 from J, leaving 23 bases between them. Germline-derived CDR1 and CDR2 are SGHTA and FQGNSA. The CDR3 length is 17 residues. CDR3 bases: TGTGCCAGCAGCTCATACTTGGACACCCTCGGCGGGCAGCCCCAGCATTTT. As protein: CASSSYLDTLGGQPQHF.

J is TRBJ2-1 and V is TRBV11-3; 8 positions match TRBD2. Germline trimming cut 0 bases from V and 5 bases from J; bases unmatched to any gene: 6. Germline V gene lookup returns CDR1 SGHNT and CDR2 YENEEA. The CDR3 consists of 16 residues. CDR3 nucleotides: TGTGCCAGCAGCTTAGATGGACTAGCTTGGGACAATGAGCAGTTCTTC. Its protein product is CASSLDGLAWDNEQFF.

V usage is TRBV7-9 and J usage is TRBJ2-3; D not resolved. This CDR3 is 11 amino acids long. The germline V gene encodes CDR1 SEHNR and CDR2 FQNEAQ (reference sequence). V lost 8 bases and J 2 bases, leaving 5 bases between the germline ends. The CDR3 loop is CASEVTDTQYF. The CDR3 coding sequence is TGTGCCAGCGAGGTCACAGATACGCAGTATTTT.

This clonotype was seen only a few times. For the CDR3, the DNA is TGTGCCAGCAGCTTACAGAGGGACACTGAAGCTTTCTTT. Translation: CASSLQRDTEAFF. The chain is built from TRBV7-2 and TRBJ1-1; D uncertain. This CDR3 has 13 residues. V lost 2 bases to trimming and J lost 3 bases, with 7 bases between them. CDR1 and CDR2 (germline): SGHTA, FQGNSA.

The J gene is TRBJ2-7, the V gene TRBV6-5, with a weak D call TRBD1 (5 bases). The germline V and J ends were trimmed by 0 bases and 2 bases, with 8 bases remaining between them. The CDR3 is 14 amino acids. CDR1 is MNHEY and CDR2 is SVGAGI in the germline V gene. The CDR3 sequence: CASSYSGQTYEQYF. The CDR3 DNA sequence: TGTGCCAGCAGTTACTCGGGGCAAACCTACGAGCAGTACTTC.

This clonotype was found a few times. This chain joins TRBV15 and TRBJ2-7, with unresolved D. Deletions cut 5 bases from V and 2 bases from J, with 16 bases between. Germline V lookup: CDR1 LNHNV, CDR2 YYDKDF (reference sequence). This CDR3 comprises 15 residues. Here the CDR3 DNA reads TGTGCCACCAGCCCTCACAGAGGAGTCCCCTACGAGCAGTACTTC. This gives the protein CATSPHRGVPYEQYF.

This chain links TRBV4-3 with TRBJ1-2; possible D gene TRBD1, 5 bases. The CDR3 length is 17 residues. V was pared by 0 bases and J by 6 bases, with 20 bases between. The germline gives CDR1 LGHNA, CDR2 YSLEER. CDR3 region: CASSQEYGGSRRHGYTF. In DNA form, the CDR3 reads TGCGCCAGCAGCCAAGAATACGGGGGGTCACGTAGGCATGGCTACACCTTC.

V usage is TRBV19 and J usage is TRBJ2-1, with 10 bases that match TRBD1. Germline assignment: CDR1 LNHDA and CDR2 SQIVND (reference sequence). The CDR3 runs 18 residues. Losses at the gene ends were 2 bases for V and 5 bases for J; bases not matched to a gene: 12. CDR3 coding DNA: TGTGCCAGTAGTATAATGTGGGATGGGGACAGGGGAAACAATGAGCAGTTCTTC. Translating gives CASSIMWDGDRGNNEQFF.

There are a few counts of this clonotype. The chain has TRBV30 and TRBJ1-1; weak D call: TRBD1 (5 bases). The CDR3 contains 13 residues. Germline loops: CDR1 GTSNPN, CDR2 SVGIG (reference sequence). Trimming removed 2 bases from V and 1 base from J, with 8 bases in between. DNA for the CDR3: TGTGCCTGGAGTCAGGGCTGGAACACTGAAGCTTTCTTT. This codes for CAWSQGWNTEAFF. Together with reference TRBV30 and TRBJ1-1, the CDR3 gives the full variable domain: SQTIHQWPATLVQPVGSPLSLECTVEGTSNPNLYWYRQAAGRGLQLLFYSVGIGQISSEVPQNLSASRPQDRQFILSSKKLLLSDSGFYLCAWSQGWNTEAFFGQGTRLTVV.

Only a few counts were recorded for this clonotype. The chain carries TRBV5-4 and TRBJ2-7; D is unclear. CDR1 and CDR2 from the germline V gene are SGHNT and YYREEE (reference sequence). V lost 3 bases and J 0 bases, leaving 7 bases between the germline ends. The CDR3 is 13 residues long. This CDR3 reads CASSSASSYEQYF. CDR3 nucleotide sequence: TGTGCCAGCAGCTCGGCTAGCTCCTACGAGCAGTACTTC.

This clonotype was seen a few times. This chain connects TRBV10-3 to TRBJ1-6; D gene ambiguous. The CDR3 runs to 13 residues. Germline V lookup: CDR1 ENHRY, CDR2 SYGVKD. V lost 7 bases to trimming and J lost 1 base, with 5 bases between them. CDR3 sequence (DNA): TGTGCCATCACGGGGTCCTATAATTCACCCCTCCACTTT. Translation gives CAITGSYNSPLHF.

V is TRBV25-1 and J is TRBJ2-3; 8 nucleotides agree with TRBD2. CDR3 length: 16 residues. The ends lost 4 bases at V and 5 bases at J; junction bases unmatched: 11. CDR1 is MGHDK, CDR2 SYGVNS, per germline. CDR3 region: CASSGRAAGDLDTQYF. The CDR3 region has the DNA TGTGCCAGCAGTGGGCGGGCAGCGGGGGACCTAGATACGCAGTATTTT.

V and J are TRBV28 and TRBJ2-7; 7 bases are a match to TRBD1. The CDR3 runs to 13 residues. Germline CDR1 MDHEN, CDR2 SYDVKM. With V trimmed by 7 bases and J by 7 bases, 10 bases remained unmatched. CDR3 residues: CASTRTGRWEQYF. CDR3 nucleotides: TGTGCCAGCACCCGGACAGGCCGTTGGGAGCAGTACTTC.

This rearrangement joins TRBV6-1 to TRBJ2-2; 11 bases are shared with TRBD2. Germline V lookup: CDR1 MNHNS, CDR2 SASEGT. The CDR3 runs to 15 residues. With V trimmed by 7 bases and J by 5 bases, 6 bases remained unmatched. The CDR3 DNA follows: TGTGCCAGCAACTTACTAGCGGGGGTAACCGGGGAGCTGTTTTTT. Translated: CASNLLAGVTGELFF.

The chain's CDR3 is CASSYGTGTAGSNGYTF. The CDR3 DNA sequence: TGTGCCAGCAGTTACGGCACCGGGACAGCGGGATCGAATGGCTACACCTTC. The J gene is TRBJ1-2, the V gene TRBV6-5; 7 nucleotides agree with TRBD1. Germline V gene sequence: CDR1 MNHEY, CDR2 SVGAGI. This CDR3 spans 17 amino acids. V gave up 2 bases and J gave up 6 bases; unmatched junction bases: 15.

The chain uses TRBV7-2 and TRBJ2-7, with D unresolved. CDR3 length equals 15 residues. Trimming pared 5 bases from V and 3 bases from J, leaving 17 bases between. Germline CDR1 and CDR2: SGHTA and FQGNSA. DNA of the CDR3: TGTGCCAGCAGCCCTCGATTTGGGAACTACTACGAGCAGTACTTC. Protein product: CASSPRFGNYYEQYF. The whole variable domain, filled in from reference TRBV7-2 and TRBJ2-7, reads GAGVSQSPSNKVTEKGKDVELRCDPISGHTALYWYRQSLGQGLEFLIYFQGNSAPDKSGLPSDRFSAERTGGSVSTLTIQRTQQEDSAVYLCASSPRFGNYYEQYFGPGTRLTVT.

This chain uses TRBV4-3 with TRBJ1-2, with 7 bases fitting TRBD1. The germline V gene has CDR1 LGHNA and CDR2 YSLEER. The CDR3 runs 17 residues. After removal of 4 bases from V and 4 bases from J, the junction contained 15 bases not matched to a gene. The CDR3 region is CASSRRVEGTDPYGYTF. The CDR3 nucleotides are TGCGCCAGCAGCCGGAGGGTGGAGGGGACAGACCCCTATGGCTACACCTTC.

This clonotype has a handful of counts. V usage is TRBV19 and J usage is TRBJ1-5, with TRBD1 matching over 7 bases. This CDR3 has 18 residues. Trimming cost V 0 bases and J 0 bases; bases outside gene matches: 8. CDR1 and CDR2 from the germline V gene are LNHDA and SQIVND (reference sequence). The CDR3 nucleotides are TGTGCCAGTAGTATAGAGGGGACAGTGGGCTATAGCAATCAGCCCCAGCATTTT. Its protein is CASSIEGTVGYSNQPQHF.

In this sample, this clonotype is medium-sized. J is TRBJ1-2 and V is TRBV20-1; D is uncertain. Germline values: CDR1 DFQATT, CDR2 SNEGSKA (reference sequence). This CDR3 comprises 13 residues. Trimming stripped 1 base from V and 4 bases from J, with 10 bases between. This chain's CDR3 is CSARGIERYGYTF. Written as DNA, the CDR3 is TGCAGTGCTAGAGGGATAGAACGCTATGGCTACACCTTC.

The V call is TRBV10-3, the J call TRBJ2-3; D unresolved. Between the trimmed V and J ends, which lost 7 bases and 1 base, there was a span of 12 bases. The V gene's germline CDR1 is ENHRY and CDR2 SYGVKD. This CDR3 contains 14 residues. The CDR3 loop reads CAIKGGSGTDTQYF. The CDR3 DNA is TGTGCCATCAAAGGCGGCTCTGGCACAGATACGCAGTATTTT.

By share, this clonotype ranks as medium-sized. The gene calls are TRBV20-1 and TRBJ1-2; the match to TRBD1 covers 7 bases. Germline CDR1 DFQATT, CDR2 SNEGSKA (reference sequence). CDR3 length: 15 residues. Germline trimming cut 4 bases from V and 3 bases from J; bases unmatched to any gene: 11. The CDR3 bases are TGCAGTGCTAAGAGTAGACAGGGAGGCGACTATGGCTACACCTTC. Its translation: CSAKSRQGGDYGYTF.

This clonotype was seen more than once but under ten times. J is TRBJ1-2 and V is TRBV19; 10 nucleotides align to TRBD1. The CDR3 extends over 14 amino acids. Germline V lookup: CDR1 LNHDA, CDR2 SQIVND (reference sequence). V shed 5 bases and J 2 bases; nucleotides not matched to a gene: 2. This CDR3 is CASSSGQGNYGYTF. The CDR3 DNA is TGTGCCAGTAGTTCGGGACAGGGGAACTATGGCTACACCTTC.

The gene calls are TRBV7-3 and TRBJ2-3; a weak D match, TRBD1 (5 bases). The CDR3 consists of 16 residues. Germline V CDR1 and CDR2: SGHTA, FQGTGA. V lost 0 bases, J lost 4 bases, and 14 bases lay in between. CDR3 bases: TGTGCCAGCAGCTTAACGATATCCCAAGGGGCAGATACGCAGTATTTT. This codes for CASSLTISQGADTQYF.

This clonotype was found a few times. The J gene is TRBJ2-7, the V gene TRBV7-9; D may be TRBD2 (6 bases). The CDR3 has 13 amino acids. The V and J ends lost 8 bases and 0 bases respectively, with 11 bases between them. In germline, CDR1 is SEHNR, CDR2 FQNEAQ (reference sequence). The CDR3 reads CASGLSGSYEQYF. The DNA for the CDR3 is TGTGCCAGCGGCCTTAGCGGCTCCTACGAGCAGTACTTC.

The J gene is TRBJ2-5, the V gene TRBV5-6; TRBD1 matches at 8 bases. Germline V gene sequence: CDR1 SGHDT, CDR2 YYEEEE. The V and J ends lost 0 bases and 1 base, in that order; junction bases with no gene match: 2. This CDR3 comprises 15 residues. In nucleotides, the CDR3 is TGTGCCAGCAGCTTGGGGACAGGGATCCAAGAGACCCAGTACTTC. Its protein product is CASSLGTGIQETQYF.

The gene calls are TRBV10-3 and TRBJ2-7, with D possibly matching TRBD1 (6 bases). This CDR3 spans 14 amino acids. Germline V CDR1 and CDR2: ENHRY, SYGVKD. The germline V and J ends were trimmed by 2 bases and 5 bases, with 13 bases remaining between them. The CDR3 reads CAISERQEAHEQYF. The CDR3 region has the DNA TGTGCCATCAGTGAGAGACAGGAGGCCCACGAGCAGTACTTC.